The clone carrying this T cell receptor beta chain was seen a handful of times. These data are taken from a study of T-cell reconstitution after alpha-beta-depleted transplantation in children. The V end was cut by 0 bases, the J end by 6 bases, with 10 bases between. Germline-derived CDR1 and CDR2 are SGHDT and YYEEEE. The CDR3 has 14 residues. The authors prepared the TCRbeta library with unique molecular identifiers. TCRdb ran MiXCR on the PCR reads and lists one entry per CDR3 protein. The sample yields about 640,000 distinct CDR3 sequences, 16% seen once. Source: PBMCs from the stem cell graft donor, taken from the stem cell graft. This TCR was sampled from a human donor who donated a stem cell graft to a child with acute myeloid leukemia. V usage is TRBV5-6 and J usage is TRBJ1-5, with D maybe TRBD1 (5 bases). The CDR3 DNA reads as TGTGCCAGCAGCTTGGCGGTGGGGGGTCAGCCCCAGCATTTT. Translated: CASSLAVGGQPQHF.